This entry describes one T cell receptor (beta chain). This clonotype has a count of ten or more. Its target antigen remains unknown. Base qualities are not recorded, but no much larger clone differs from it by a single base. Ophthalmopathy patients had moderately to severely active disease, Clinical Activity Score of at least 3, NOSPECS grade of at least 4, and duration under 3 months. The study excluded patients with uncontrolled infections, other autoimmune diseases, pregnancy or lactation. Diagnoses relied on clinical symptoms, serum thyroxine and TRAb, thyroid ultrasound and orbital computed tomography. PBMCs were separated from about 10 ml of fresh peripheral blood using Ficoll-Paque density gradient centrifugation. Total RNA was extracted using Trizol reagent, and RNA quality was assessed on an Agilent 2100 Bioanalyzer. This entry comes from a study of T cells in Graves' hyperthyroidism and ophthalmopathy (dated by TCRdb to about 2019). With regard to the full study: Peripheral blood samples were taken at the time of initial diagnosis, prior to any treatment. A discovery cohort of about 100 patients, 43 with Graves' ophthalmopathy and under 60 with stable Graves' hyperthyroidism, was used to find distinguishing TCR V-J signatures. Whether ophthalmopathy could be predicted prospectively was tested in an independent validation cohort made up of about 20 hyperthyroidism patients plus 17 patients who later progressed to ophthalmopathy. The 75 to 100 discovery patients were divided at random into training and test sets in a 7:3 ratio. Thyroid tissue and blood T-cell repertoires from roughly six Graves' hyperthyroidism patients were also compared in the study. Following sampling, methimazole starting at 30 mg daily was given to hyperthyroidism patients, and high-dose intravenous methylprednisolone was given to ophthalmopathy patients. The paper describes TCR Vbeta CDR3 sequencing of 135 peripheral blood samples, made up of under 50 ophthalmopathy patients, some 76 hyperthyroidism patients and 17 progressor patients.

The TCR beta CDR3 regions were amplified from the RNA transcripts. The TCR CDR3 was subjected to a first round of RT-PCR using the HTBI primer set and the Qiagen OneStep RT-PCR kit. The libraries were constructed in a second round of multiplex PCR and then size-selected and purified. Sequencing of the libraries was done on an Illumina HiSeq2000 using paired-end 100 bp reads. The authors' pipeline ran thus. SOAPnuke was used to process the raw data, removing reads that contained adapters or uncalled bases, had a mean Phred below 15, or lacked an exact match to the constant primer or identifier. High-quality paired reads were merged with COPE v1.2.5, and unique nucleotide sequences were defined as clonotypes. Clonotypes were aligned to IMGT TRBV, TRBD and TRBJ reference segments using MiTCR v1.1. The analysis included only V-J combinations with a frequency above 0.0001, which together covered approximately 99% of the repertoires. A TCS score was defined as the ratio of F50 (clonal expansion) to E x V (chaos), with BLOSUM62-based TCRdist applied between CDR3 peptides within each V-J. Welch's t-statistics and random forest reduced roughly 530 V-J features to about 13, which were used in a naive Bayes classifier (R e1071). TCRdb ran its own pipeline on the public reads, namely fastp trimming at Q25 and MiXCR clone calling, and kept in-frame beta chains. Entries that share a CDR3 protein sequence are merged under the most common genes and DNA. TCRdb, not the original authors, processed these V and J calls. This sample is represented by under 350,000 distinct CDR3 sequences; around 13% of them were singletons. The ten largest clonotypes hold almost 35% of the sample.

V is cut back by 1 base and J by 5 bases, with 4 bases in the junction unmatched. From a lookup of the germline V gene, CDR1 and CDR2 are ENHRY and SYGVKD. The CDR3 goes from the cysteine to the phenylalanine over 14 residues. Only the CDR3 DNA is retained, 42 bases long and in frame from the first base. Summary of the overall study and its limitations: Most expanded thyroid clonotypes (frequency above 0.001) were also found in blood, which suggests that blood repertoires may mirror thyroid immune responses. In cross-validation, a model built on a 13 V-J signature told ophthalmopathy apart from stable hyperthyroidism with just under 90% sensitivity and approximately 84% specificity, and in testing the same model reached 80%/75%. No statistical method was used to fix the sample size in advance, and group allocation was not hidden from the investigators. In validation, the model predicted progression to ophthalmopathy with roughly 70% sensitivity and roughly 75% specificity, a median of 6.5 months before onset.

The sample consisted of blood. The TCR comes from a woman aged 35 to 49 with Graves' ophthalmopathy. The sequence joins TRBV10-3 to TRBJ1-1, with 7 junctional bases fitting TRBD1. The sequence in DNA is TGTGCCATCAGTGAGTTGACAGGGAGGACTGAAGCTTTCTTT. Translated, it reads CAISELTGRTEAFF.